Following are 26 T cell receptor beta chains from one sample sequenced in a study of blood T cell repertoires in COVID-19. The table came from immunoSEQ multiplex PCR; TCRdb's copy has only in-frame clones and leaves some out. The data show some 180,000 clones, roughly 85% seen once. Material: PBMCs or T cells enriched from blood (not recorded which). These receptors were taken from a man aged 35 to 55 who had recovered from COVID-19.

The rearrangement joins TRBV27 to TRBJ1-2; D is unclear. Trimming removed 6 bases from V and 0 bases from J, with 11 bases in between. The germline CDR1 and CDR2 sequences are MNHEY and SMNVEV (reference sequence). The CDR3 runs to 14 residues. The DNA for the CDR3 is TGTGCCAGCAGACGGCTAGAGACTAACTATGGCTACACCTTC. Translation gives CASRRLETNYGYTF.

This clone came up a few times. V gene TRBV10-3 combines with J gene TRBJ2-1, with 13 bases aligning to TRBD2. The J segment lost 7 bases and the V segment lost 10 bases, leaving 10 bases of the junction unmatched. The CDR3 covers 15 residues. From germline, CDR1 is ENHRY and CDR2 SYGVKD. The chain's CDR3 is CATTILAGGENEQFF. In DNA, the CDR3 is TGTGCCACCACCATACTAGCGGGGGGGGAGAATGAGCAGTTCTTC.

The chain is built from TRBV4-1 and TRBJ1-2; 9 nucleotides match TRBD1. This CDR3 region has 16 residues. CDR1 MGHRA and CDR2 YSYEKL come from the germline V gene. J lost 6 bases, V lost 0 bases, and 8 bases had no gene match. The CDR3, as DNA: TGCGCCAGCAGCCAAGATAGAACCGGGACAGGGAATGGCTACACCTTC. Translation: CASSQDRTGTGNGYTF.

The gene calls are TRBV19 and TRBJ2-6; 9 bases match TRBD1. J was trimmed by 2 bases and V by 9 bases; bases with no gene match: 5. Germline assignment: CDR1 LNHDA and CDR2 SQIVND (reference sequence). The CDR3 has 15 amino acids. Here the CDR3 reads CASGHRGPGANVLTF. The CDR3 region has the DNA TGTGCCAGCGGGCACAGGGGGCCTGGGGCCAACGTCCTGACTTTC.

The V call is TRBV28, the J call TRBJ2-2, with 9 bases identical to TRBD1. The V gene end was trimmed by 2 bases and the J gene end by 4 bases; junction bases not matched to a gene: 2. CDR1 and CDR2 (germline): MDHEN, SYDVKM. The CDR3 length is 15 residues. The CDR3 DNA sequence: TGTGCCAGCAGTTTAGGACAGGGGATCACCGGGGAGCTGTTTTTT. It specifies CASSLGQGITGELFF.

Only a few counts were recorded for this clone. The J gene is TRBJ1-1, the V gene TRBV29-1, with TRBD1 identical over 9 bases. This CDR3 comprises 13 residues. Germline V gives CDR1 SQVTM, CDR2 ANQGSEA. The ends lost 6 bases at V and 3 bases at J; junction bases unmatched: 5. CDR3 amino acids: CSVTGGLDTEAFF. DNA of the CDR3: TGCAGCGTCACAGGGGGCTTGGACACTGAAGCTTTCTTT. The variable domain in full, completed from reference TRBV29-1 and TRBJ1-1, reads SAVISQKPSRDICQRGTSLTIQCQVDSQVTMMFWYRQQPGQSLTLIATANQGSEATYESGFVIDKFPISRPNLTFSTLTVSNMSPEDSSIYLCSVTGGLDTEAFFGQGTRLTVV.

The chain joins TRBV7-9 to TRBJ2-7; 10 bases align to TRBD2. The CDR3 spans 15 residues. V shed 5 bases, J shed 0 bases, and the junction held 4 bases outside the gene matches. Germline V gene data show CDR1 as SEHNR and CDR2 as FQNEAQ (reference sequence). The CDR3 DNA follows: TGTGCCAGCAGCCTACTAGCGGGACCCTCCTACGAGCAGTACTTC. It translates to CASSLLAGPSYEQYF.

The CDR3 region has the DNA TGTGCCAGTAGTATAGATCGACAGGGCTGGAATCAGCCCCAGCATTTT. This codes for CASSIDRQGWNQPQHF. The chain has TRBV19 and TRBJ1-5, with TRBD1 matching over 7 bases. Trimming at V came to 0 bases and at J to 4 bases, leaving 6 bases not matched to a gene. The CDR3 sequence is 16 residues long. The germline CDR1 and CDR2 sequences are LNHDA and SQIVND (reference sequence). The full variable domain, in which reference TRBV19 and TRBJ1-5 provide the parts outside the CDR3, is DGGITQSPKYLFRKEGQNVTLSCEQNLNHDAMYWYRQDPGQGLRLIYYSQIVNDFQKGDIAEGYSVSREKKESFPLTVTSAQKNPTAFYLCASSIDRQGWNQPQHFGDGTRLSIL.

This rearrangement joins TRBV7-5 to TRBJ1-5; TRBD1, the table's D call, was not compared with the DNA. TRBV7-5 is tagged as a pseudogene. The CDR3 has 17 amino acids. Here the CDR3 reads CARSSDDRGEGNQPQHF. In nucleotides, the CDR3 is TGTGCCAGAAGCTCTGACGACAGGGGAGAAGGCAATCAGCCCCAGCATTTT.

This clone was counted between two and nine times. V gene TRBV2 combines with J gene TRBJ2-7; 11 positions match TRBD2. This CDR3 contains 19 residues. V trimming: 6 bases; J trimming: 0 bases; junction bases outside the gene matches: 16. Looked up from germline, CDR1 is SNHLY and CDR2 is FYNNEI. The CDR3, as DNA: TGTGCCAGCAGCTTTCCGAATCTAGCGGGAGGCACTAGCTCCTACGAGCAGTACTTC. Residues: CASSFPNLAGGTSSYEQYF. Together with reference TRBV2 and TRBJ2-7, the CDR3 gives the full variable domain: EPEVTQTPSHQVTQMGQEVILRCVPISNHLYFYWYRQILGQKVEFLVSFYNNEISEKSEIFDDQFSVERPDGSNFTLKIRSTKLEDSAMYFCASSFPNLAGGTSSYEQYFGPGTRLTVT.

This sequence joins TRBV18 and TRBJ1-1; D possibly corresponds to TRBD1 (6 bases). The CDR3 is 13 residues long. The germline V gene has CDR1 KGHSH and CDR2 LQKENI. Trimming took off 0 bases at V and 7 bases at J, with 9 bases between the two ends. The CDR3 region is CASSPPGGIEAFF. The CDR3 DNA is TGTGCCAGCTCACCACCAGGGGGAATTGAAGCTTTCTTT.

The rearrangement uses TRBV5-6 and TRBJ2-2, with TRBD2 matching over 7 bases. The CDR3 is 14 amino acids. With V trimmed by 7 bases and J by 3 bases, 6 bases remained unmatched. In germline, CDR1 is SGHDT, CDR2 YYEEEE. The CDR3 region has the DNA TGTGCCAGCCGCCAACTAGCGTACACCGGGGAGCTGTTTTTT. This encodes CASRQLAYTGELFF.

J is TRBJ2-7 and V is TRBV28, with 8 bases fitting TRBD2. This CDR3 has 15 amino acids. J lost 2 bases, V lost 4 bases, and 7 bases had no gene match. Germline values: CDR1 MDHEN, CDR2 SYDVKM. The CDR3 nucleotides read TGTGCCAGCAGTTCCGAAGCGGGAGCTGCCTACGAGCAGTACTTC. It yields the protein CASSSEAGAAYEQYF.

The V and J genes are TRBV5-3 and TRBJ2-3; 10 bases map to TRBD1. TRBV5-3 is an open reading frame, and its role is uncertain. V lost 1 base, J lost 1 base, and 9 bases stayed unmatched. The CDR3 sequence is 18 residues long. The CDR3: CARSLKRPGTGGTDTQYF. CDR3 bases: TGTGCCAGAAGCTTGAAGAGACCCGGGACAGGGGGCACAGATACGCAGTATTTT.

The genes are TRBV7-2 and TRBJ2-7; D possibly corresponds to TRBD1 (7 bases). V gave up 1 base and J gave up 3 bases, with 10 bases separating them. The CDR3 has 14 amino acids. Germline CDR1 reads SGHTA; CDR2 reads FQGNSA. The CDR3 loop is CASSLGQGGYEQYF. In DNA, the CDR3 is TGTGCCAGCAGCTTAGGGCAGGGGGGCTACGAGCAGTACTTC.

This clone showed up just once. The genes are TRBV30 and TRBJ2-1; 10 positions agree with TRBD2. CDR3 length: 15 residues. Germline assignment: CDR1 GTSNPN and CDR2 SVGIG (reference sequence). J gave up 7 bases and V 0 bases, and 6 bases lay outside the gene matches. The CDR3 DNA reads TGTGCCTGGAGTGTACGGGCTAGCGGGAGAAATGAGCAGTTCTTC. Amino acids: CAWSVRASGRNEQFF. Using reference TRBV30 and TRBJ2-1 for the parts outside the CDR3, the full variable domain is SQTIHQWPATLVQPVGSPLSLECTVEGTSNPNLYWYRQAAGRGLQLLFYSVGIGQISSEVPQNLSASRPQDRQFILSSKKLLLSDSGFYLCAWSVRASGRNEQFFGPGTRLTVL.

The V and J genes are TRBV27 and TRBJ1-1; 7 nucleotides line up with TRBD1. CDR3 length: 13 residues. Trimming at V came to 7 bases and at J to 5 bases, leaving 7 bases not matched to a gene. Germline values: CDR1 MNHEY, CDR2 SMNVEV (reference sequence). CDR3 DNA sequence: TGTGCCAGCATCGCCAGGGGGTCTACTGAAGCTTTCTTT. This codes for CASIARGSTEAFF.

V gene TRBV11-3 combines with J gene TRBJ1-2; 8 bases line up with TRBD1. V was pared by 1 base and J by 13 bases, with 23 bases of the junction left unmatched. This CDR3 region has 18 residues. CDR1 and CDR2 (germline): SGHNT, YENEEA. CDR3 residues: CASSLAMGSTGTGIVFTF. CDR3 sequence (DNA): TGTGCCAGCAGCTTAGCCATGGGGAGCACCGGGACAGGCATCGTCTTCACCTTC.

The chain employs TRBV5-1 and TRBJ1-6, with D hard to call. CDR1 SGHRS and CDR2 YFSETQ come from the germline V gene. The V end was cut by 0 bases, the J end by 8 bases, with 12 bases between. The CDR3 length is 15 residues. The CDR3 sequence: CASSLAGLRYSPLHF. The DNA for the CDR3 is TGCGCCAGCAGCTTGGCCGGGTTACGATATTCACCCCTCCACTTT.

Turning to this clone: Other DNA sequences in this sample translate to the same CDR3. CDR3 protein: CATSGGTAYGYTF. The CDR3 DNA reads TGTGCCACCAGTGGCGGGACTGCCTATGGCTACACCTTC. The chain couples TRBV24-1 to TRBJ1-2; the D gene is possibly TRBD1 (5 bases). The CDR3 contains 13 residues. Trimming left V 5 bases short and J 4 bases short, with 10 bases between. The germline gives CDR1 KGHDR, CDR2 SFDVKD.

This rearrangement joins TRBV27 to TRBJ2-3; 7 nucleotides line up with TRBD1. The CDR3 has 15 residues. Looked up from germline, CDR1 is MNHEY and CDR2 is SMNVEV (reference sequence). V gave up 4 bases and J gave up 6 bases; unmatched junction bases: 10. The CDR3 sequence is CASSYRGGPSDTQYF. The CDR3, as DNA: TGTGCCAGCAGTTATCGAGGGGGCCCTTCGGATACGCAGTATTTT.

The chain joins TRBV30 to TRBJ1-2, with a possible D match to TRBD1 (6 bases). Trimming left V 6 bases short and J 0 bases short, with 17 bases between. The CDR3 is 15 residues long. Germline V gene lookup returns CDR1 GTSNPN and CDR2 SVGIG (reference sequence). The CDR3 spells CACQRDTLPNYGYTF. The CDR3 region has the DNA TGTGCCTGCCAACGGGACACTCTTCCTAACTATGGCTACACCTTC.

The V and J genes are TRBV19 and TRBJ1-5; D gene unclear. CDR3 length: 13 residues. The V gene's germline CDR1 is LNHDA and CDR2 SQIVND (reference sequence). V gave up 2 bases and J gave up 5 bases, with 7 bases separating them. CDR3 amino acids: CASSIREDQPQHF. The CDR3 DNA follows: TGTGCCAGTAGTATAAGGGAGGATCAGCCCCAGCATTTT. Full variable domain (remainder filled in from reference TRBV19 and TRBJ1-5): DGGITQSPKYLFRKEGQNVTLSCEQNLNHDAMYWYRQDPGQGLRLIYYSQIVNDFQKGDIAEGYSVSREKKESFPLTVTSAQKNPTAFYLCASSIREDQPQHFGDGTRLSIL.

The rearrangement uses TRBV6-5 and TRBJ1-1, with TRBD1 identical over 7 bases. V was clipped by 7 bases and J by 6 bases; unmatched bases: 11. The CDR3 has 14 residues. Germline V CDR1 and CDR2: MNHEY, SVGAGI. CDR3 sequence reads: CASTTTGLSAEAFF. CDR3 nucleotide sequence: TGTGCCAGCACTACGACAGGGCTATCGGCTGAAGCTTTCTTT.

The chain carries TRBV3-1 (or the pseudogene TRBV3-2) and TRBJ1-4, with D hard to call. V lost 3 bases, J lost 1 base, and 6 bases lay in between. Germline V gene data show CDR1 as LGHDT and CDR2 as YNNKEL (reference sequence). The CDR3 is 14 residues long. The CDR3: CASSHGVTNEKLFF. The CDR3 nucleotides are TGTGCCAGCAGCCACGGAGTAACTAATGAAAAACTGTTTTTT.

There are a few counts of this clone. The CDR3 protein is CASSTEGRSNQPQHF. CDR3 coding DNA: TGTGCCAGTAGTACGGAGGGTCGGAGCAATCAGCCCCAGCATTTT. The chain joins TRBV19 to TRBJ1-5, with unresolved D. Trimming shortened V by 4 bases and J by 1 base, and 11 bases separated the two germline ends. Germline values: CDR1 LNHDA, CDR2 SQIVND (reference sequence). This CDR3 is built from 15 residues.